This T cell receptor beta chain comes out of a study of T cell clones after liver transplantation. Study context: Standard immunosuppression, with no induction, continued until 12-24 months after transplant. Findings of the study overall: Compared with third party-reactive sequences, donor-reactive ones declined more, independent of withdrawal success.

CD3+CD4+ and CD3+CD8+ cells were FACS-sorted from thawed unstimulated PBMCs. Details on this clone: Its target is unknown.

Here immunoSEQ multiplex PCR was the method, and the copy in TCRdb shows in-frame clones only, minus some. The sample lists over 14,000 clones, under 90% occurring once. Sample: CD8+ T cells from blood, taken around 49 months after liver transplant. The clonotype originates from a human patient who received a liver transplant. Some of the T cells may derive from the graft donor.

CDR3 protein: CASSLDSMSSPLHF. The DNA of the CDR3 is TGTGCCAGCAGCTTAGATTCGATGTCTTCACCCCTCCACTTT. The chain carries TRBV7-9 and TRBJ1-6; D uncertain. With 1 base removed from V and 9 bases from J, the gap between germline ends came to 10 bases. This CDR3 contains 14 residues. Germline V gives CDR1 SEHNR, CDR2 FQNEAQ (reference sequence).